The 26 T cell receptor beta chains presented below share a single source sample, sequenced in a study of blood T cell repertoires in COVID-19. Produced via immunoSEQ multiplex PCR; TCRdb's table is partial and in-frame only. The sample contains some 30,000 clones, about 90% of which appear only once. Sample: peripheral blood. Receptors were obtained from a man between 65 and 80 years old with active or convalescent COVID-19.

The CDR3: CANTRGQGEEKLFF. The CDR3 DNA sequence: TGTGCCAATACAAGGGGACAGGGTGAAGAAAAACTGTTTTTT. The rearrangement joins TRBV2 to TRBJ1-4; 9 bases fit TRBD1. V lost 10 bases to trimming and J lost 8 bases; unmatched junction nucleotides: 11. The V gene's germline CDR1 is SNHLY and CDR2 FYNNEI. The CDR3 extends over 14 amino acids. The variable domain in full, completed from reference TRBV2 and TRBJ1-4, reads EPEVTQTPSHQVTQMGQEVILRCVPISNHLYFYWYRQILGQKVEFLVSFYNNEISEKSEIFDDQFSVERPDGSNFTLKIRSTKLEDSAMYFCANTRGQGEEKLFFGSGTQLSVL.

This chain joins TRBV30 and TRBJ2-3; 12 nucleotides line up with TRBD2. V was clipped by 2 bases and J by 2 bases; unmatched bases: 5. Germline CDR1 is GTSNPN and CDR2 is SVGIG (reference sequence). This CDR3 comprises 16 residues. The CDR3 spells CAWSSWTSGVTDTQYF. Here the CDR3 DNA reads TGTGCCTGGAGTTCCTGGACTAGCGGGGTCACAGATACGCAGTATTTT.

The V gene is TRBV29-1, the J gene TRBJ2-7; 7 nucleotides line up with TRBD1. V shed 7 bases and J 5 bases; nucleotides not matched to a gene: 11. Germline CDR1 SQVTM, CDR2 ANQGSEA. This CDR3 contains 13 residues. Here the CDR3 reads CSGTGTGVDEQYF. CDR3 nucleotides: TGCAGCGGTACGGGAACAGGGGTGGACGAGCAGTACTTC.

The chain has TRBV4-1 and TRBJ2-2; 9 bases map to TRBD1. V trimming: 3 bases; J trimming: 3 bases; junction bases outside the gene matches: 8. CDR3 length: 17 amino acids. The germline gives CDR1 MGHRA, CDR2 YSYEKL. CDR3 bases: TGCGCCAGCAGCCAGGGAACAGGGGGCGCGGACACCGGGGAGCTGTTTTTT. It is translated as CASSQGTGGADTGELFF.

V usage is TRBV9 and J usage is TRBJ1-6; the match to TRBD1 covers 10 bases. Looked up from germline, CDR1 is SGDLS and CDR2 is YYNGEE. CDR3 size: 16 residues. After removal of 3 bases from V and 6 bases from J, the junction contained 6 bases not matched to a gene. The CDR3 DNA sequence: TGTGCCAGCAGCGGGGTCCGGACAGGGGGTAATTCACCCCTCCACTTT. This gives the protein CASSGVRTGGNSPLHF. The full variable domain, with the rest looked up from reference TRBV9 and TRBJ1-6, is DSGVTQTPKHLITATGQRVTLRCSPRSGDLSVYWYQQSLDQGLQFLIQYYNGEERAKGNILERFSAQQFPDLHSELNLSSLELGDSALYFCASSGVRTGGNSPLHFGNGTRLTVT.

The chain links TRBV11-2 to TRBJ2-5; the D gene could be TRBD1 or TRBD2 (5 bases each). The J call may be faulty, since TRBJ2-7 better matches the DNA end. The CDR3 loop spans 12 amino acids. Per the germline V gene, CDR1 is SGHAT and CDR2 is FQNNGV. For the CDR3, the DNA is TGTGCCACCCGAGGGGACTCCTACGAGCAGTACTTC. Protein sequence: CATRGDSYEQYF.

CDR3 bases: TGTGCCAGCAGCTCAGGGTACTACGAGCAGTACTTC. Translation gives CASSSGYYEQYF. The chain carries TRBV7-2 and TRBJ2-7; D is perhaps TRBD1 (5 bases). Germline loops: CDR1 SGHTA, CDR2 FQGNSA. The CDR3 totals 12 residues. The germline V and J ends were trimmed by 4 bases and 3 bases, with 7 bases remaining between them.

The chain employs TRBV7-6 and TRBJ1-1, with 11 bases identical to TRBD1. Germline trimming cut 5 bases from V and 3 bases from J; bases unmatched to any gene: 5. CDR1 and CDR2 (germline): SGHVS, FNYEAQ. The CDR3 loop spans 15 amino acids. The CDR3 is CASSSRDRGDTEAFF. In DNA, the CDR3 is TGTGCCAGCAGCAGCCGGGACAGGGGGGACACTGAAGCTTTCTTT.

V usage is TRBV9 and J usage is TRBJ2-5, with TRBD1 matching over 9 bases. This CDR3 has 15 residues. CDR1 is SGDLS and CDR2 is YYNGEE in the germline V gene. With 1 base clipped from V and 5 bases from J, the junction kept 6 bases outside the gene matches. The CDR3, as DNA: TGTGCCAGCAGCGTAAGAGGGACAGGGCTGGAGACCCAGTACTTC. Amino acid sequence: CASSVRGTGLETQYF.

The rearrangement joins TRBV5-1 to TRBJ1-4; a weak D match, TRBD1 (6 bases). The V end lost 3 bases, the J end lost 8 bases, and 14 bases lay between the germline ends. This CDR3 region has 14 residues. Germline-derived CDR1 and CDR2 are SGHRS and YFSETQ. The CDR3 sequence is CASSSQGRGEKLFF. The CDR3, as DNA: TGCGCCAGCAGCTCCCAGGGGCGAGGGGAAAAACTGTTTTTT.

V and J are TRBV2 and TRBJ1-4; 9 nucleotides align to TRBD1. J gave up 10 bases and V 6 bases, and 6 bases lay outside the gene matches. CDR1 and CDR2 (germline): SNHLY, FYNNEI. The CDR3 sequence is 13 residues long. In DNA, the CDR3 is TGTGCCAGCAGGCGGACAGGGGACTCAAAACTGTTTTTT. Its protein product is CASRRTGDSKLFF.

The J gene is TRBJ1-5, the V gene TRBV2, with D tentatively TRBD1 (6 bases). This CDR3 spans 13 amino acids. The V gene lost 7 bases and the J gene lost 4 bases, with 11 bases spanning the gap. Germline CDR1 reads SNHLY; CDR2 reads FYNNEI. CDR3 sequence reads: CASTRTENQPQHF. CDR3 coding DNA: TGTGCCAGCACAAGGACAGAGAATCAGCCCCAGCATTTT.

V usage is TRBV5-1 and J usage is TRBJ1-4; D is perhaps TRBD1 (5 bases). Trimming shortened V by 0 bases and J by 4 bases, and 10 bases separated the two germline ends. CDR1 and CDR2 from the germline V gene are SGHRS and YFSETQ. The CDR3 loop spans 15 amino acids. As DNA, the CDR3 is TGCGCCAGCAGCTTGGGGGAAGGGGTTAATGAAAAACTGTTTTTT. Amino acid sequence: CASSLGEGVNEKLFF.

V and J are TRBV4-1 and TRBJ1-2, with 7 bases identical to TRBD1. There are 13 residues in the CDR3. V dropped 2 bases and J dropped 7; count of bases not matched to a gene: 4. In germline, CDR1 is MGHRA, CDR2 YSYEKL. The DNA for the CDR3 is TGCGCCAGCAGCCAATTGGGACAGTTTGGCTACACCTTC. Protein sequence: CASSQLGQFGYTF.

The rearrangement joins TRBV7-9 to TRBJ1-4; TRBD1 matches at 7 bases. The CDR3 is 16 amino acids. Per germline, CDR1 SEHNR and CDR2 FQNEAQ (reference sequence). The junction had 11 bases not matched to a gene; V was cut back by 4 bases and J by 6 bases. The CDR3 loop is CASSSTSTGLDEKLFF. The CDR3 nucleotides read TGTGCCAGCAGCTCCACCTCGACAGGGTTGGATGAAAAACTGTTTTTT.

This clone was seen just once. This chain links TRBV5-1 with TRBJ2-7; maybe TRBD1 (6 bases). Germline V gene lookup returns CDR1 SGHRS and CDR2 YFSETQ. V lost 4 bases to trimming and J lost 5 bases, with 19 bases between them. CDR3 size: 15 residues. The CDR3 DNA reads TGCGCCAGCAGCCCCTTTGGGACAAGAGAAGACGAGCAGTACTTC. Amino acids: CASSPFGTREDEQYF.

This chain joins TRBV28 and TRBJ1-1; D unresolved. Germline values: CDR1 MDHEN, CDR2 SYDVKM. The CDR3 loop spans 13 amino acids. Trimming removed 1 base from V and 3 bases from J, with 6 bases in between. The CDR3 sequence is CASSLYAYTEAFF. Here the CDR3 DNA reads TGTGCCAGCAGTTTATATGCGTACACTGAAGCTTTCTTT.

Here the CDR3 reads CASSEPGLATTYEQYF. The CDR3 DNA sequence: TGCGCCAGCAGTGAGCCAGGACTAGCGACTACCTACGAGCAGTACTTC. V is TRBV10-2 and J is TRBJ2-7, with TRBD2 matching over 9 bases. Unmatched junction bases numbered 7, after V lost 2 bases and J lost 2 bases. This CDR3 spans 16 amino acids. Per germline, CDR1 WSHSY and CDR2 SAAADI.

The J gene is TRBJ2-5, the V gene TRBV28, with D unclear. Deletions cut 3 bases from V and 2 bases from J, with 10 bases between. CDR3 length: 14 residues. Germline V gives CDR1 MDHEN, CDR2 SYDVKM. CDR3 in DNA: TGTGCCAGCAGTTTGTCTCCAGGTCAAGAGACCCAGTACTTC. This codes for CASSLSPGQETQYF.

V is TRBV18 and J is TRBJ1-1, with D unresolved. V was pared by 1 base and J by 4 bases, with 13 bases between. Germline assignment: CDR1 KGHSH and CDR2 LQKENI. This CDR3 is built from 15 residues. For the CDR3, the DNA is TGTGCCAGCTCACCACGCGCGTCGGAGTCCACTGAAGCTTTCTTT. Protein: CASSPRASESTEAFF. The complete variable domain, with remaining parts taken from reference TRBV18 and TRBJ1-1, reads NAGVMQNPRHLVRRRGQEARLRCSPMKGHSHVYWYRQLPEEGLKFMVYLQKENIIDESGMPKERFSAEFPKEGPSILRIQQVVRGDSAAYFCASSPRASESTEAFFGQGTRLTVV.

The CDR3 DNA reads TGTGCCGCATCAGACAGGGTTGGGGAGCAGTTCTTC. Translating it yields CAASDRVGEQFF. The chain joins TRBV28 to TRBJ2-1, with 7 nucleotides matching TRBD1. Losses at the gene ends were 11 bases for V and 10 bases for J; bases not matched to a gene: 11. The CDR3 length is 12 residues. Germline assignment: CDR1 MDHEN and CDR2 SYDVKM.

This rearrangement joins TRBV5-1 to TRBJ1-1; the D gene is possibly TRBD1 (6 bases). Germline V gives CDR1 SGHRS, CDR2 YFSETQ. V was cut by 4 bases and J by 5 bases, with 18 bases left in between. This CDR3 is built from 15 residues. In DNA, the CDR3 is TGCGCCAGCAGCCCCTACCAGGGTAGGGGGACTGAAGCTTTCTTT. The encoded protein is CASSPYQGRGTEAFF.

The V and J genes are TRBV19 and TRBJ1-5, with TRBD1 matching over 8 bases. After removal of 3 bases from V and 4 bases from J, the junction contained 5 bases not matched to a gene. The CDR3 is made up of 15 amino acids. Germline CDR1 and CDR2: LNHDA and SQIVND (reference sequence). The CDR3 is CASSMTGTGNQPQHF. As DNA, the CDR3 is TGTGCCAGTAGTATGACAGGGACAGGTAATCAGCCCCAGCATTTT. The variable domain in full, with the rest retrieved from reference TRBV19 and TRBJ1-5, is DGGITQSPKYLFRKEGQNVTLSCEQNLNHDAMYWYRQDPGQGLRLIYYSQIVNDFQKGDIAEGYSVSREKKESFPLTVTSAQKNPTAFYLCASSMTGTGNQPQHFGDGTRLSIL.

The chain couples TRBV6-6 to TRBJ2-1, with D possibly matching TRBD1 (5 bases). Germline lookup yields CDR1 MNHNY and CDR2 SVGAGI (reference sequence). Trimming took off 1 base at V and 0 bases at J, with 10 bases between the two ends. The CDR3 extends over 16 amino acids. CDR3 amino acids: CASSYLQVSSYNEQFF. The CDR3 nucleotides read TGTGCCAGCAGTTACTTACAGGTATCCTCCTACAATGAGCAGTTCTTC.

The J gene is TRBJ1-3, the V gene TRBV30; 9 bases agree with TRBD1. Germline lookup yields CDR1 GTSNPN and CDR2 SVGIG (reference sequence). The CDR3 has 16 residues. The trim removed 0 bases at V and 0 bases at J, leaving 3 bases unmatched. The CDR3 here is CAWSVGTGSSGNTIYF. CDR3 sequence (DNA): TGTGCCTGGAGTGTAGGGACAGGGAGCTCTGGAAACACCATATATTTT.

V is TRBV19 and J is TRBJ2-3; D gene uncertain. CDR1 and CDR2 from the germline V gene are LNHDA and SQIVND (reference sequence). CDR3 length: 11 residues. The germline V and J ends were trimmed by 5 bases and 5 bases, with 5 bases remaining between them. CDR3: CASSHRDTQYF. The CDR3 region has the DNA TGTGCCAGTAGTCATAGAGATACGCAGTATTTT.